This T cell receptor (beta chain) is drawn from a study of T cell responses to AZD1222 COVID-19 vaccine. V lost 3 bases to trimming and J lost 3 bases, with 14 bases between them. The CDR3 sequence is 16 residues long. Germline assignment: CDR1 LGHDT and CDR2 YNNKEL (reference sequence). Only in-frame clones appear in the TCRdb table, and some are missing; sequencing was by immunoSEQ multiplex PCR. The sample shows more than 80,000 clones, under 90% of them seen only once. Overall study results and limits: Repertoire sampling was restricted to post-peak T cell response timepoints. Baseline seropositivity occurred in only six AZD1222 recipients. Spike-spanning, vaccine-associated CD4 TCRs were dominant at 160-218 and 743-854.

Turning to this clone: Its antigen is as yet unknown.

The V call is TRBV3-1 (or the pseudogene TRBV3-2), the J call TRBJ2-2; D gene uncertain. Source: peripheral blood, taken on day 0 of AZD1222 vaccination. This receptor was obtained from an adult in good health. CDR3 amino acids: CASSQSSTSYTGELFF. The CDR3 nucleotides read TGTGCCAGCAGCCAGTCCAGTACCAGTTACACCGGGGAGCTGTTTTTT.